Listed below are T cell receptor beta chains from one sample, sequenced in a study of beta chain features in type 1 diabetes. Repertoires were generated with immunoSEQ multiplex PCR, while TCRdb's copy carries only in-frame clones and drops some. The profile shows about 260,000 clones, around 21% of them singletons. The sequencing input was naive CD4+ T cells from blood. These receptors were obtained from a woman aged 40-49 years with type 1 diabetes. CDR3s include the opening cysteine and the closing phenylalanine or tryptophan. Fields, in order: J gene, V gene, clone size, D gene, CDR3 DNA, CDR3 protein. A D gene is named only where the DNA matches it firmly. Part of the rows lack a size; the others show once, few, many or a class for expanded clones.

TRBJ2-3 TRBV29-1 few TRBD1 TGCAGCGTTGAGGGGAAATACGGGACAGGGGGCTCAGATACGCAGTATTTT CSVEGKYGTGGSDTQYF
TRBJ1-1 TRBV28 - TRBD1 TGTGCCAGCAGTCTCCCCCGGCAGGGGGCTGGTGAAGCTTTCTTT CASSLPRQGAGEAFF
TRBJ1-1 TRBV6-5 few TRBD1 TGTGCCAGCAGCCGGACAGGAGACACTGAAGCTTTCTTT CASSRTGDTEAFF
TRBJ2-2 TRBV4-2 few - TGTGCCAGCAGCCAAGAGGAGCAGAGTAACACCGGGGAGCTGTTTTTT CASSQEEQSNTGELFF
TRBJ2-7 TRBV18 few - TGTGCCAGTACCGGGTCGCCCTACGAGCAGTACTTC CASTGSPYEQYF
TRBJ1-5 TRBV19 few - TGTGCCAGTAGTATCGGACAGTATAATCAGCCCCAGCATTTT CASSIGQYNQPQHF
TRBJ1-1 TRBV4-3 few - TGCGCCAGCAGCCGTGATGAGTGGTCAAGTAGTGAAGCTTTCTTT CASSRDEWSSSEAFF
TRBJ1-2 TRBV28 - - TGTGCCAGCAGCTTTAATTATGGCTACACCTTC CASSFNYGYTF
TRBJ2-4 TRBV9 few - TGTGCCAGCAGCGTAGCGGCGGGGAAGGGAGCCAAAAACATTCAGTACTTC CASSVAAGKGAKNIQYF
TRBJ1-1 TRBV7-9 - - TGTGCCAGCAGCTTATCTACAGGGGAAGCTTTCTTT CASSLSTGEAFF
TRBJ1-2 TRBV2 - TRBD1 TGTGCCAGCAGTGAAACGGGGCCAGGGGGCTTC CASSETGPGGF